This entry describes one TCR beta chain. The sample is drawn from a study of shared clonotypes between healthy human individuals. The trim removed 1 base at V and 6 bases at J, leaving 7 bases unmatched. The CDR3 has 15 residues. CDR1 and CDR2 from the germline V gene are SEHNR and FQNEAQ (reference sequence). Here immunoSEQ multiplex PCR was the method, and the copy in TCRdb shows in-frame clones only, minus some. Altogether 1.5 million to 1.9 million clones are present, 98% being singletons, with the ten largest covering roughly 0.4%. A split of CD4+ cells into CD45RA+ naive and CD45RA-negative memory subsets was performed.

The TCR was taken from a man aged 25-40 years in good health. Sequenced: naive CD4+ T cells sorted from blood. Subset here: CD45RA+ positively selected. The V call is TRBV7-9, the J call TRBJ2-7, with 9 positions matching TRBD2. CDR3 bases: TGTGCCAGCAGCTTAGACCTAGCGGGACGGTTCGAGCAGTACTTC. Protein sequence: CASSLDLAGRFEQYF.